The rows below give T cell receptor beta chains drawn from one sample of a study of blood T cell repertoires in COVID-19. The data were produced by immunoSEQ multiplex PCR, yet TCRdb's version contains in-frame clones alone and is incomplete. Of some 150,000 clones detected, 85% to 90% appear once; the ten largest clones hold more than 5%. The sequenced sample was peripheral blood. The receptors were gathered from a human donor in a cohort sampled during active COVID-19. CDR3s include the opening cysteine and the closing phenylalanine or tryptophan. The D gene is left open where the match is weak. Size is omitted from some rows. Given values are once, few, many or a class for expanded clones.

clone size: -
V gene: TRBV27
D gene: TRBD1
J gene: TRBJ2-7
CDR3 protein: CASSLDPGQGAYEQYF
CDR3 DNA: TGTGCCAGCAGTTTGGACCCGGGACAGGGGGCTTACGAGCAGTACTTC

clone size: -
V gene: TRBV28
D gene: TRBD1
J gene: TRBJ2-3
CDR3 protein: CASSSFPGQGANRADTQYF
CDR3 DNA: TGTGCCAGCAGTTCCTTTCCGGGACAGGGGGCCAATAGGGCAGATACGCAGTATTTT

clone size: -
V gene: TRBV5-1
D gene: TRBD1
J gene: TRBJ2-3
CDR3 protein: CASSRDRGTDTQYF
CDR3 DNA: TGCGCCAGCAGCAGGGACAGGGGGACAGATACGCAGTATTTT

clone size: -
V gene: TRBV11-2
D gene: -
J gene: TRBJ2-7
CDR3 protein: CASSLRVTRYEQYF
CDR3 DNA: TGTGCCAGCAGCTTACGGGTGACCAGATACGAGCAGTACTTC

clone size: -
V gene: TRBV10-2
D gene: -
J gene: TRBJ2-7
CDR3 protein: CASSESRGTQYF
CDR3 DNA: TGCGCCAGCAGTGAGTCAAGGGGTACGCAGTACTTC

clone size: -
V gene: TRBV27
D gene: TRBD2
J gene: TRBJ2-1
CDR3 protein: CASSSGTSGGALYNEQFF
CDR3 DNA: TGTGCCAGCAGTTCAGGGACTAGCGGGGGGGCTCTCTACAATGAGCAGTTCTTC

clone size: -
V gene: TRBV19
D gene: -
J gene: TRBJ1-2
CDR3 protein: CASSIIPGVNYGYTF
CDR3 DNA: TGTGCCAGTAGTATTATCCCAGGGGTTAACTATGGCTACACCTTC

clone size: -
V gene: TRBV4-1
D gene: -
J gene: TRBJ1-2
CDR3 protein: CASSQERVGYGYTF
CDR3 DNA: TGCGCCAGCAGCCAAGAGAGGGTTGGTTATGGCTACACCTTC

clone size: -
V gene: TRBV20-1
D gene: -
J gene: TRBJ2-7
CDR3 protein: CSAPTPDEQYF
CDR3 DNA: TGCAGTGCCCCGACTCCTGACGAGCAGTACTTC

clone size: -
V gene: TRBV7-3
D gene: -
J gene: TRBJ2-2
CDR3 protein: CASSATGTGELFF
CDR3 DNA: TGTGCCAGCAGCGCAACAGGGACCGGGGAGCTGTTTTTT

clone size: -
V gene: TRBV4-1
D gene: -
J gene: TRBJ1-2
CDR3 protein: CASSQDSTSYTF
CDR3 DNA: TGCGCCAGCAGCCAAGATTCGACTTCCTACACCTTC

clone size: -
V gene: TRBV30
D gene: TRBD1
J gene: TRBJ1-5
CDR3 protein: CAWRPTGGRDQPQHF
CDR3 DNA: TGTGCCTGGAGACCGACAGGGGGCCGTGATCAGCCCCAGCATTTT

clone size: -
V gene: TRBV5-1
D gene: TRBD1
J gene: TRBJ1-4
CDR3 protein: CASSLGDRSNEKLFF
CDR3 DNA: TGCGCCAGCAGCTTGGGGGACAGAAGTAATGAAAAACTGTTTTTT

clone size: -
V gene: TRBV19
D gene: -
J gene: TRBJ2-3
CDR3 protein: CASSMTTGPTDTQYF
CDR3 DNA: TGTGCCAGTAGTATGACGACAGGCCCCACAGATACGCAGTATTTT

clone size: -
V gene: TRBV13
D gene: TRBD1
J gene: TRBJ1-2
CDR3 protein: CASSLPGQSYYGYTF
CDR3 DNA: TGTGCCAGCAGTCTACCGGGACAGAGCTACTATGGCTACACCTTC

clone size: -
V gene: TRBV7-2
D gene: -
J gene: TRBJ2-7
CDR3 protein: CASGSTVTPYEQYF
CDR3 DNA: TGTGCCAGCGGCTCGACAGTTACCCCCTACGAGCAGTACTTC

clone size: -
V gene: TRBV11-2
D gene: TRBD2
J gene: TRBJ2-5
CDR3 protein: CASSLDRAGGRKTQYF
CDR3 DNA: TGTGCCAGCAGCTTAGATCGAGCGGGGGGTAGAAAGACCCAGTACTTC

clone size: -
V gene: TRBV20-1
D gene: TRBD1
J gene: TRBJ1-4
CDR3 protein: CSASSGTGREKLFF
CDR3 DNA: TGCAGTGCTAGTTCCGGGACAGGGCGCGAAAAACTGTTTTTT

clone size: -
V gene: TRBV5-6
D gene: -
J gene: TRBJ1-2
CDR3 protein: CASSLEWGTGYGYTF
CDR3 DNA: TGTGCCAGCAGCTTGGAGTGGGGTACGGGATATGGCTACACCTTC

clone size: -
V gene: TRBV28
D gene: TRBD1
J gene: TRBJ1-5
CDR3 protein: CASSPRGYYQPQHF
CDR3 DNA: TGTGCCAGCAGTCCCAGGGGGTATTATCAGCCCCAGCATTTT

clone size: -
V gene: TRBV11-2
D gene: TRBD1
J gene: TRBJ1-1
CDR3 protein: CASSLDPLDRQAFF
CDR3 DNA: TGTGCCAGCAGCTTAGATCCCCTGGACAGGCAAGCTTTCTTT

clone size: -
V gene: TRBV2
D gene: -
J gene: TRBJ1-2
CDR3 protein: CASRAGTRGSGGYTF
CDR3 DNA: TGTGCCAGCAGAGCCGGGACAAGGGGATCAGGTGGCTACACCTTC

clone size: -
V gene: TRBV6-5
D gene: -
J gene: TRBJ1-1
CDR3 protein: CASTRLYEAFF
CDR3 DNA: TGTGCCAGCACCCGACTATATGAAGCTTTCTTT

clone size: once
V gene: TRBV28
D gene: -
J gene: TRBJ1-5
CDR3 protein: CASLPGDSNQPQHF
CDR3 DNA: TGTGCCAGCCTTCCCGGGGATAGCAATCAGCCCCAGCATTTT

clone size: once
V gene: TRBV11-1
D gene: TRBD1
J gene: TRBJ2-1
CDR3 protein: CASSVTGGKNEQFF
CDR3 DNA: TGTGCCAGCAGCGTTACAGGGGGCAAGAATGAGCAGTTCTTC

clone size: once
V gene: TRBV5-1
D gene: -
J gene: TRBJ2-1
CDR3 protein: CASSPLESYNEQFF
CDR3 DNA: TGCGCCAGCAGCCCGCTAGAGTCCTACAATGAGCAGTTCTTC

clone size: -
V gene: TRBV28
D gene: TRBD1
J gene: TRBJ1-2
CDR3 protein: CASSFTGGDYGYTF
CDR3 DNA: TGTGCCAGCAGTTTCACAGGGGGCGACTATGGCTACACCTTC

clone size: -
V gene: TRBV5-8
D gene: TRBD1
J gene: TRBJ1-2
CDR3 protein: CASSRQDRVGGYTF
CDR3 DNA: TGTGCCAGCAGCCGTCAGGACAGGGTCGGCGGCTACACCTTC

clone size: -
V gene: TRBV5-1
D gene: TRBD1
J gene: TRBJ1-2
CDR3 protein: CASSLAQGANGYTF
CDR3 DNA: TGCGCCAGCAGCTTGGCACAGGGGGCGAATGGCTACACCTTC

clone size: -
V gene: TRBV7-3
D gene: -
J gene: TRBJ2-2
CDR3 protein: CASSKGRGTGELFF
CDR3 DNA: TGTGCCAGCAGCAAGGGTAGGGGCACCGGGGAGCTGTTTTTT

clone size: many
V gene: TRBV6-5
D gene: TRBD1
J gene: TRBJ2-7
CDR3 protein: CASRQSQGRLHEQYF
CDR3 DNA: TGTGCCAGCAGACAGTCACAGGGGCGCCTCCACGAGCAGTACTTC